This T cell receptor beta chain originates from a study of blood T cell repertoires in COVID-19. Study background: The study drew acute and convalescent COVID-19 samples from the United States, Italy and Spain. T cells, B-cell-depleted T cells, or PBMCs provided the cDNA or gDNA that served as material.

CDR1 is LGHDT, CDR2 YNNKEL, per germline (reference sequence). This CDR3 region has 14 residues. Trimming cost V 4 bases and J 8 bases, with 18 bases left between them. Authors' methods: Counts of nucleated cells, estimated from reference gene primer amplification, were obtained. Some clones are missing from TCRdb's copy, which holds only in-frame ones; the method was immunoSEQ multiplex PCR. V, J and clone size are taken as reported in that table, and D and trimming were inferred from the DNA itself. This sample has 200,000 to 300,000 clones, with over 70% found just once. Sequenced: peripheral blood. The rearrangement joins TRBV3-1 (or the pseudogene TRBV3-2) to TRBJ2-7; D remains unclear. The sequence was obtained from a woman in her thirties or forties who had recovered from COVID-19. The CDR3 loop is CASSRSQDNLKQYF. CDR3 sequence (DNA): TGTGCCAGCAGCCGTTCACAAGATAATCTCAAGCAGTACTTC.